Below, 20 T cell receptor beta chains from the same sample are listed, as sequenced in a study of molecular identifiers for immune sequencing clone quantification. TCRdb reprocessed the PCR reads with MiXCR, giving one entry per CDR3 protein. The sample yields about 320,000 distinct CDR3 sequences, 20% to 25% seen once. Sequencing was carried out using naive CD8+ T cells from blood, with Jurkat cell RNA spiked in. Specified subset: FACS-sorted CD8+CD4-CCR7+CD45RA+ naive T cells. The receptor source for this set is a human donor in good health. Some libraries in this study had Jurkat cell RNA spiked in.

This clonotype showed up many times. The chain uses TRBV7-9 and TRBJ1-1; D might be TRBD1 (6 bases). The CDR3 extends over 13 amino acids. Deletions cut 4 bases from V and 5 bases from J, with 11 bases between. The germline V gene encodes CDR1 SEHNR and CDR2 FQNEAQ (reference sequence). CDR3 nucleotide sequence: TGTGCCAGCAGCTCGGGGGCCGGGACTGAAGCTTTCTTT. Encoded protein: CASSSGAGTEAFF.

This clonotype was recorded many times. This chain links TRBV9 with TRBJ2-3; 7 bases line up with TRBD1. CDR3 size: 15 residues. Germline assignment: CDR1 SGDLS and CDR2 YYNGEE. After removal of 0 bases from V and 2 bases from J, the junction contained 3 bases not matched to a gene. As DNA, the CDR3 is TGTGCCAGCAGCGTAGATGGGACAGCCACAGATACGCAGTATTTT. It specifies CASSVDGTATDTQYF.

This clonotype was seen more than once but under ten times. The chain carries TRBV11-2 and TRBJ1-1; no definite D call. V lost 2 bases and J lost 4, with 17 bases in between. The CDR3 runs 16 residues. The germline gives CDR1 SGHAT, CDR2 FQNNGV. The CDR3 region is CASSLFVGPLGTEAFF. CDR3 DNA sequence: TGTGCCAGCAGCTTATTCGTCGGACCTCTGGGCACTGAAGCTTTCTTT.

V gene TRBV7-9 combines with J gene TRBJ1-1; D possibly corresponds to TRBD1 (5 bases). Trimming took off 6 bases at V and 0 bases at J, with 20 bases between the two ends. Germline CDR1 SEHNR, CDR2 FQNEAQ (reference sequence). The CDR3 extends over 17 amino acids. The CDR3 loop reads CASSSPVEGPMNTEAFF. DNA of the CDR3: TGTGCCAGCAGTAGCCCGGTTGAGGGACCAATGAACACTGAAGCTTTCTTT.

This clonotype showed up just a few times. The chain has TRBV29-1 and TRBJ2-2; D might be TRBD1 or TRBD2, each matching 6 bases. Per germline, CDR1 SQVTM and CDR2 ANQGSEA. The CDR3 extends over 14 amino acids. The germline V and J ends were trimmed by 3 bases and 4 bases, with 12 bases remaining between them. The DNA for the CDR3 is TGCAGCGTTGACACGGGGGCCGGCACCGGGGAGCTGTTTTTT. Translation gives CSVDTGAGTGELFF.

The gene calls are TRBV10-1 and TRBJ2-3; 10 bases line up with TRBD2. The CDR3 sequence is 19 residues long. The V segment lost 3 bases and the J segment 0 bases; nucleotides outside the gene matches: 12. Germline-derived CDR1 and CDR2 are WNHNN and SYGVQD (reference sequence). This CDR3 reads CASSDPEASGGPSTDTQYF. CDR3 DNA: TGCGCCAGCAGTGACCCCGAGGCTAGCGGGGGTCCAAGCACAGATACGCAGTATTTT.

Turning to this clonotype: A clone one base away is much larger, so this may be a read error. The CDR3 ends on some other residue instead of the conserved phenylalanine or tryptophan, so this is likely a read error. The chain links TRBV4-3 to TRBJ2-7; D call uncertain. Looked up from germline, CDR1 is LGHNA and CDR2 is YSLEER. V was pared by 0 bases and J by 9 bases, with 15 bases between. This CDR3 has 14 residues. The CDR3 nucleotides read TGCGCCAGCAGCCAAGAGACGGCCCACTATGGGCAGTACTCC. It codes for CASSQETAHYGQYS.

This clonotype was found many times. For the CDR3, the DNA is TGTGCCAGCAGCTTAATGTTGGCGGGAACTAGCACAGATACGCAGTATTTT. It codes for CASSLMLAGTSTDTQYF. The chain combines TRBV7-6 with TRBJ2-3, with D possibly matching TRBD2 (6 bases). This CDR3 comprises 17 residues. Germline CDR1 reads SGHVS; CDR2 reads FNYEAQ. With 2 bases removed from V and 0 bases from J, the gap between germline ends came to 15 bases. Combining the CDR3 with reference TRBV7-6 and TRBJ2-3 gives the whole variable domain GAGVSQSPRYKVTKRGQDVALRCDPISGHVSLYWYRQALGQGPEFLTYFNYEAQQDKSGLPNDRFSAERPEGSISTLTIQRTEQRDSAMYRCASSLMLAGTSTDTQYFGPGTRLTVL.

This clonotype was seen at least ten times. CDR3: CASSIGMGWPSGANVLTF. As DNA, the CDR3 is TGTGCCAGTAGTATCGGTATGGGTTGGCCTTCTGGGGCCAACGTCCTGACTTTC. The V gene is TRBV19, the J gene TRBJ2-6, with no clear D. This CDR3 has 18 residues. Germline loops: CDR1 LNHDA, CDR2 SQIVND (reference sequence). V lost 3 bases and J lost 1, with 16 bases in between.

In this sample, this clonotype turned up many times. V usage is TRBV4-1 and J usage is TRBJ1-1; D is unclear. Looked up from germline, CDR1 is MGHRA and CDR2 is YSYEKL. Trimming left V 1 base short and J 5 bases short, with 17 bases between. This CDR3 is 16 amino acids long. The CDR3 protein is CASSQVDGGVGTEAFF. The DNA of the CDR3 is TGCGCCAGCAGCCAAGTCGACGGCGGGGTTGGGACTGAAGCTTTCTTT.

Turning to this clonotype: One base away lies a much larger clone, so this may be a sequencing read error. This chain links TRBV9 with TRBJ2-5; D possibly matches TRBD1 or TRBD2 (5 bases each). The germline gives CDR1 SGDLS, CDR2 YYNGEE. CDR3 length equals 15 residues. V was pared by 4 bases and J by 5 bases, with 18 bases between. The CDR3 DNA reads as TGTGCCAGCAGCCCCGAGGGCAGGGCCGGGGAGACCCAGTACTTC. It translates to CASSPEGRAGETQYF. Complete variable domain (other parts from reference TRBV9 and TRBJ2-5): DSGVTQTPKHLITATGQRVTLRCSPRSGDLSVYWYQQSLDQGLQFLIQYYNGEERAKGNILERFSAQQFPDLHSELNLSSLELGDSALYFCASSPEGRAGETQYFGPGTRLLVL.

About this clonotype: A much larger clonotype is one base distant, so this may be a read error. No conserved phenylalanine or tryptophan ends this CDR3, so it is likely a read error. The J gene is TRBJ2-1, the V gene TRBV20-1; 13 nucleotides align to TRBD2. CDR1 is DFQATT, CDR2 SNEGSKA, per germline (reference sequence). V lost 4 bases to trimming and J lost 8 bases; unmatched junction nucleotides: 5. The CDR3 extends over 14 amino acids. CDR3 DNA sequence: TGCAGTGCTACCGGGACTAGCGGGGACTATGAGCAGTTCCTC. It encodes CSATGTSGDYEQFL.

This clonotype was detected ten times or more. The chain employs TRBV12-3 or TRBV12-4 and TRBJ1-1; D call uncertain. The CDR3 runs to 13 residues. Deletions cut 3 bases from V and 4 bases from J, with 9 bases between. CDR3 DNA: TGTGCCAGCAGTTTGAACACAGTCACTGAAGCTTTCTTT. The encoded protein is CASSLNTVTEAFF.

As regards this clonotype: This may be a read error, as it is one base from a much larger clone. The DNA for the CDR3 is TGCAGCGCTGAGTATGGACTAGCGGGAGTGGGCACCGGGGAGCTGTTTTTT. It translates to CSAEYGLAGVGTGELFF. The V call is TRBV29-1, the J call TRBJ2-2; 13 bases agree with TRBD2. Germline V gene data show CDR1 as SQVTM and CDR2 as ANQGSEA. CDR3 length: 17 amino acids. Trimming cost V 7 bases and J 4 bases; bases outside gene matches: 12.

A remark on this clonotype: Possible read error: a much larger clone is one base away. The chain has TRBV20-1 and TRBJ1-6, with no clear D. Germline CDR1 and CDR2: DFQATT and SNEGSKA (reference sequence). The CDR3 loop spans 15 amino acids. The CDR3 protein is CSARRVDSYNSPPHF. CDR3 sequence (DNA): TGCAGTGCTAGGAGGGTCGACTCCTATAATTCACCCCCCCACTTT.

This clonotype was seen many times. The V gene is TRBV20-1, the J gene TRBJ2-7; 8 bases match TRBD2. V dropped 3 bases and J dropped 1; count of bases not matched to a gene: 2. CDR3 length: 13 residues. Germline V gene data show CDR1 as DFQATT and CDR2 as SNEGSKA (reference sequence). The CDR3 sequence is CSASTSGSYEQYF. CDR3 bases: TGCAGTGCTAGTACTAGCGGTTCCTACGAGCAGTACTTC.

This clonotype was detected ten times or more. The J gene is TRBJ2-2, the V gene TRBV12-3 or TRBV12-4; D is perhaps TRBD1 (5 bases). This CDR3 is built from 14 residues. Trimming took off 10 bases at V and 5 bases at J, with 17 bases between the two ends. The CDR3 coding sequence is TGTGCCACCAAGGGGATAAGTGGTACCGGGGAGCTGTTTTTT. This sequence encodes CATKGISGTGELFF.

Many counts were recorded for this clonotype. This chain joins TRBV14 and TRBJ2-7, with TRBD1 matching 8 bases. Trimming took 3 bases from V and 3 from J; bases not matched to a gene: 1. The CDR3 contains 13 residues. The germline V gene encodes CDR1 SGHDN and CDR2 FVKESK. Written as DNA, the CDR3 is TGTGCCAGCAGCCATGGACAGGGCTACGAGCAGTACTTC. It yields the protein CASSHGQGYEQYF.

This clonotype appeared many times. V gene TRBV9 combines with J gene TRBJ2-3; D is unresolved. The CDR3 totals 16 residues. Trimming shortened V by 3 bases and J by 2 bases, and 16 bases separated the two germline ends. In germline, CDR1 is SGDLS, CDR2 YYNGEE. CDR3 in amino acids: CASSATVAHLTDTQYF. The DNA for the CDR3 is TGTGCCAGCAGCGCCACAGTAGCCCACCTCACAGATACGCAGTATTTT. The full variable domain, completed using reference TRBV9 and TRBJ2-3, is DSGVTQTPKHLITATGQRVTLRCSPRSGDLSVYWYQQSLDQGLQFLIQYYNGEERAKGNILERFSAQQFPDLHSELNLSSLELGDSALYFCASSATVAHLTDTQYFGPGTRLTVL.

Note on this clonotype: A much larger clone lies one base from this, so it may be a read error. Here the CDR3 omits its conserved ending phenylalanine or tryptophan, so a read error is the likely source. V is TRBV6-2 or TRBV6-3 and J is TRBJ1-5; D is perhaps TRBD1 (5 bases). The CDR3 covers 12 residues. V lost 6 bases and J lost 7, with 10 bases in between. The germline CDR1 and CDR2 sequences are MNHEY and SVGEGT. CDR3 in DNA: TGTGCCAGCAGCGACGGGGGGCAGCCCCAGCATTCT. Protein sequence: CASSDGGQPQHS.